This TCR beta chain was recovered during a study of blood T cells in healthy people across ages. Study results and caveats: A strong correlation between TCR beta diversity and naive T cell percentage was seen. The study could not conclusively compare naive and antigen-experienced cells, given its unsorted PBMCs.

A J-beta primer mix and a sample-barcoded 5' primer were used in a second PCR of roughly 6 to 12 cycles. Each cDNA molecule received a tag from a template-switch adaptor that had 12 random nucleotides. TCRdb reprocessed the 5' RACE reads with MiXCR, giving one entry per CDR3 protein. The repertoire holds around 800,000 distinct CDR3 sequences, with 53% as singletons. Peripheral blood was drawn, approximately 10 milliliters per donor. This clonotype appeared a few times. No antigen is known for it. With 3 bases clipped from V and 4 bases from J, the junction kept 2 bases outside the gene matches. The CDR3 has 14 residues.

V and J are TRBV12-3 or TRBV12-4 and TRBJ1-4, with 7 bases that match TRBD1. The clonotype was recovered from an elderly man in good health. The specimen sequenced was blood. The CDR3 bases are TGTGCCAGCAGTTTCAGGGGGGGTAATGAAAAACTGTTTTTT. Translation gives CASSFRGGNEKLFF.